Shown below are 18 T cell receptor beta chains from a single sample sequenced in a study of human T cells and chemical hapten exposure. TCRdb ran MiXCR on the RACE reads and lists one entry per CDR3 protein. Altogether about 190,000 distinct CDR3 sequences are present, about 25% being singletons, with the ten largest covering 2% to 2.5%. Indicated time point: patch test 3, about 24 weeks after DPC sensitization. Noted treatment: therapeutic diphenylcyclopropenone sensitization with weekly scalp DPC. The sample consisted of whole blood, taken in connection with sensitization to the hapten diphenylcyclopropenone (DPC). The receptor set was obtained from a woman in her forties with alopecia areata. Some clones in this sample may be carry-over from other donors' samples.

The rearrangement links TRBV2 to TRBJ1-1; maybe TRBD1 (5 bases). The CDR3 consists of 15 residues. Per the germline V gene, CDR1 is SNHLY and CDR2 is FYNNEI. V shed 5 bases and J shed 2 bases, with 15 bases lying between them. CDR3 sequence reads: CASSLRGRINTEAFF. The CDR3 DNA reads TGTGCCAGCAGTTTAAGGGGACGGATAAACACTGAAGCTTTCTTT.

This clonotype was counted between two and nine times. This chain joins TRBV20-1 and TRBJ1-5; 8 bases line up with TRBD1. CDR1 and CDR2 from the germline V gene are DFQATT and SNEGSKA (reference sequence). The CDR3 consists of 14 residues. The trim removed 3 bases at V and 6 bases at J, leaving 7 bases unmatched. CDR3 loop: CSASGDRSPQPQHF. Here the CDR3 DNA reads TGCAGTGCTAGTGGGGACAGGTCGCCTCAGCCCCAGCATTTT.

This clonotype has just a few counts. The rearrangement joins TRBV29-1 to TRBJ2-1; 8 nucleotides line up with TRBD2. Losses at the gene ends were 7 bases for V and 7 bases for J; bases not matched to a gene: 9. This CDR3 contains 13 residues. The V gene's germline CDR1 is SQVTM and CDR2 ANQGSEA. This CDR3 is CSGMGLGLNEQFF. In DNA form, the CDR3 reads TGCAGCGGAATGGGACTAGGGTTGAATGAGCAGTTCTTC.

This clonotype was detected only a few times. This chain links TRBV28 with TRBJ2-2; D gene unclear. This CDR3 region has 13 residues. V lost 1 base and J 3 bases, leaving 3 bases between the germline ends. The germline CDR1 and CDR2 sequences are MDHEN and SYDVKM. The CDR3 protein is CASSLFHTGELFF. The CDR3 DNA sequence: TGTGCCAGCAGTTTATTCCACACCGGGGAGCTGTTTTTT.

For this clonotype: Sequence at one end of the junction differs from germline and may be a read error. This chain connects TRBV7-7 to TRBJ2-3; D is unclear. Looked up from germline, CDR1 is SSHAT and CDR2 is FNYEAQ (reference sequence). This CDR3 has 13 amino acids. The CDR3 DNA is TGTGCTAGCAGCTTAGATGTGGTCTCCCAGAAGTATTTT. It encodes CASSLDVVSQKYF.

This clonotype was detected a few times. The chain joins TRBV11-1 to TRBJ2-7, with 7 bases fitting TRBD1. V dropped 5 bases and J dropped 3; count of bases not matched to a gene: 7. Germline CDR1 reads SGHAT; CDR2 reads FQDESV (reference sequence). The CDR3 is made up of 14 amino acids. The CDR3 DNA is TGTGCCAGCAGCCCTAGACAGGGCATCTACGAGCAGTACTTC. Residues: CASSPRQGIYEQYF.

The CDR3 here is CASSLTLDNNSPLHF. CDR3 DNA: TGTGCCAGCAGCTTAACTTTGGACAATAATTCACCCCTCCACTTT. The V call is TRBV7-2, the J call TRBJ1-6; tentatively, D is TRBD1 (5 bases). Trimming took 2 bases from V and 5 from J, leaving 10 bases between them. The CDR3 spans 15 residues. CDR1 is SGHTA and CDR2 is FQGNSA in the germline V gene. Complete variable domain (other parts from reference TRBV7-2 and TRBJ1-6): GAGVSQSPSNKVTEKGKDVELRCDPISGHTALYWYRQSLGQGLEFLIYFQGNSAPDKSGLPSDRFSAERTGGSVSTLTIQRTQQEDSAVYLCASSLTLDNNSPLHFGNGTRLTVT.

The chain joins TRBV7-8 to TRBJ2-5; 8 bases agree with TRBD2. The CDR3 is 15 residues long. Germline V gives CDR1 SGHVS, CDR2 FQNEAQ. The V gene end was trimmed by 6 bases and the J gene end by 8 bases; junction bases not matched to a gene: 14. CDR3 protein: CASSTTLAAPTTQYF. CDR3 DNA sequence: TGTGCCAGCAGTACCACACTAGCGGCCCCCACCACCCAGTACTTC. The entire variable domain, with the rest obtained from reference TRBV7-8 and TRBJ2-5, is as follows: GAGVSQSPRYKVAKRGQDVALRCDPISGHVSLFWYQQALGQGPEFLTYFQNEAQLDKSGLPSDRFFAERPEGSVSTLKIQRTQQEDSAVYLCASSTTLAAPTTQYFGPGTRLLVL.

In this sample, this clonotype turned up many times. The chain has TRBV6-2 or TRBV6-3 and TRBJ2-4; D is possibly TRBD1 (6 bases). Germline V CDR1 and CDR2: MNHEY, SVGEGT. V was pared by 5 bases and J by 11 bases, with 16 bases between. The CDR3 contains 13 residues. The DNA for the CDR3 is TGTGCCAGCAGTGCTCCGAGGGGACACGTTCAGTACTTC. Its translation: CASSAPRGHVQYF.

This chain connects TRBV7-9 to TRBJ1-6, with no clear D. In germline, CDR1 is SEHNR, CDR2 FQNEAQ (reference sequence). The CDR3 covers 16 residues. V was cut by 0 bases and J by 5 bases, with 11 bases left in between. Written as DNA, the CDR3 is TGTGCCAGCAGCTTAGCTATCGGGCTTAATAATTCACCCCTCCACTTT. It yields the protein CASSLAIGLNNSPLHF.

The chain joins TRBV9 to TRBJ2-2; D is unresolved. Germline V gene lookup returns CDR1 SGDLS and CDR2 YYNGEE. With 0 bases removed from V and 3 bases from J, the gap between germline ends came to 6 bases. There are 14 residues in the CDR3. CDR3 in DNA: TGTGCCAGCAGCGTAGCGGGCTACACCGGGGAGCTGTTTTTT. This codes for CASSVAGYTGELFF. The full variable domain, in which reference TRBV9 and TRBJ2-2 provide the parts outside the CDR3, is DSGVTQTPKHLITATGQRVTLRCSPRSGDLSVYWYQQSLDQGLQFLIQYYNGEERAKGNILERFSAQQFPDLHSELNLSSLELGDSALYFCASSVAGYTGELFFGEGSRLTVL.

This clonotype was counted at least ten times. The J gene is TRBJ1-5, the V gene TRBV20-1; no firm D call. V lost 5 bases and J 0 bases, leaving 5 bases between the germline ends. The CDR3 is 12 amino acids. CDR1 is DFQATT, CDR2 SNEGSKA, per germline (reference sequence). This CDR3 reads CSAWGSNQPQHF. Written as DNA, the CDR3 is TGCAGTGCTTGGGGTAGCAATCAGCCCCAGCATTTT.

The table lists this clonotype with a few counts. This chain connects TRBV6-2 or TRBV6-3 to TRBJ2-3; D is uncertain. The V end was cut by 8 bases, the J end by 1 base, with 13 bases between. Germline-derived CDR1 and CDR2 are MNHEY and SVGEGT. The CDR3 loop spans 14 amino acids. The CDR3, as DNA: TGTGCCAGCCGCGTCGGATGGGGCACAGATACGCAGTATTTT. It specifies CASRVGWGTDTQYF.

This clonotype was detected a few times. The rearrangement joins TRBV24-1 to TRBJ2-5; 7 bases are a match to TRBD1. The length of the CDR3 is 15 residues. The germline V gene has CDR1 KGHDR and CDR2 SFDVKD. With V trimmed by 3 bases and J by 2 bases, 5 bases remained unmatched. The CDR3 DNA follows: TGTGCCACCAGTGATGGTTCGACAGGGCAAGAGACCCAGTACTTC. Protein product: CATSDGSTGQETQYF.

This clonotype was seen more than once but under ten times. J is TRBJ2-7 and V is TRBV9, with D possibly being TRBD2 (5 bases). The germline gives CDR1 SGDLS, CDR2 YYNGEE. The CDR3 sequence is 14 residues long. V shed 0 bases and J shed 0 bases, with 7 bases lying between them. Here the CDR3 reads CASSVGAGSYEQYF. As DNA, the CDR3 is TGTGCCAGCAGCGTAGGGGCGGGCTCCTACGAGCAGTACTTC.

The chain recombines TRBV10-3 with TRBJ1-5; D is unclear. Germline values: CDR1 ENHRY, CDR2 SYGVKD. This CDR3 has 14 amino acids. Trimming left V 2 bases short and J 1 base short, with 6 bases between. The chain's CDR3 is CAISEKASNQPQHF. Here the CDR3 DNA reads TGTGCCATCAGTGAGAAGGCGAGCAATCAGCCCCAGCATTTT.

The CDR3 nucleotides are TGTGCCAGCTCACCGCAACGACAGGTTTTTGGGAATCAGCCCCAGCATTTT. This translates into CASSPQRQVFGNQPQHF. The gene calls are TRBV18 and TRBJ1-5; maybe TRBD1 (6 bases). Deletions cut 3 bases from V and 4 bases from J, with 19 bases between. The CDR3 consists of 17 residues. CDR1 is KGHSH, CDR2 LQKENI, per germline. The full variable domain, with the rest looked up from reference TRBV18 and TRBJ1-5, is NAGVMQNPRHLVRRRGQEARLRCSPMKGHSHVYWYRQLPEEGLKFMVYLQKENIIDESGMPKERFSAEFPKEGPSILRIQQVVRGDSAAYFCASSPQRQVFGNQPQHFGDGTRLSIL.

This clonotype occurred a few times. The gene calls are TRBV27 and TRBJ2-7, with 11 bases fitting TRBD1. This CDR3 region has 14 residues. After removal of 10 bases from V and 2 bases from J, the junction contained 7 bases not matched to a gene. From germline, CDR1 is MNHEY and CDR2 SMNVEV (reference sequence). The CDR3 bases are TGTGCCACCCGGACAGGGGGCCTCCCCTACGAGCAGTACTTC. It yields the protein CATRTGGLPYEQYF.